This T cell receptor beta chain is drawn from a study of blood T cell repertoires in COVID-19. Study overall: PBMCs, B-cell-depleted T cells, or T cells provided the cDNA or gDNA that made up the material.

Per the study methods: Nucleated cell number was recorded as an estimate derived from reference gene primer amplification. Clones were read by immunoSEQ multiplex PCR, and TCRdb kept only the in-frame ones, dropping some. V and J calls and clone size are copied from that table; D and trimming were computed from the DNA. The repertoire consists of 84,000 or so clones, with about 92% occurring once and the leading ten covering 6.3%. This CDR3 spans 14 amino acids. V lost 7 bases and J lost 5; bases outside the gene matches: 9. CDR1 is MDHEN and CDR2 is SYDVKM in the germline V gene. This clone was observed once.

The chain has TRBV28 and TRBJ2-7, with 9 bases identical to TRBD1. The source is a woman aged 55 to 70 with active COVID-19. The sequenced sample was peripheral blood. DNA of the CDR3: TGTGCCAGCAAAAGGGACAGGGTGGCTCACGAGCAGTACTTC. As protein: CASKRDRVAHEQYF.